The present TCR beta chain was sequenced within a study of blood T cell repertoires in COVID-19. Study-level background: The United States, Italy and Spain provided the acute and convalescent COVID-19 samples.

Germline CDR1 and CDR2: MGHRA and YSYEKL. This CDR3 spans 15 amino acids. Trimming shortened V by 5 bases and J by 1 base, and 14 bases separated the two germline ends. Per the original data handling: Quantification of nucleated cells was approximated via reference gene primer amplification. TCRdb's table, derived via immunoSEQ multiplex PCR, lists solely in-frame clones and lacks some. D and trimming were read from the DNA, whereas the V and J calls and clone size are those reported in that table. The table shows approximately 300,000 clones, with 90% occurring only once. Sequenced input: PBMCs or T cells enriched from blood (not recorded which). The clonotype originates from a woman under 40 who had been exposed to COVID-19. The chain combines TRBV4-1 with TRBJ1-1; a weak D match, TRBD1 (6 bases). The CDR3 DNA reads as TGCGCCAGCAGCTCTACAGGGTTTGGGAACACTGAAGCTTTCTTT. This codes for CASSSTGFGNTEAFF.